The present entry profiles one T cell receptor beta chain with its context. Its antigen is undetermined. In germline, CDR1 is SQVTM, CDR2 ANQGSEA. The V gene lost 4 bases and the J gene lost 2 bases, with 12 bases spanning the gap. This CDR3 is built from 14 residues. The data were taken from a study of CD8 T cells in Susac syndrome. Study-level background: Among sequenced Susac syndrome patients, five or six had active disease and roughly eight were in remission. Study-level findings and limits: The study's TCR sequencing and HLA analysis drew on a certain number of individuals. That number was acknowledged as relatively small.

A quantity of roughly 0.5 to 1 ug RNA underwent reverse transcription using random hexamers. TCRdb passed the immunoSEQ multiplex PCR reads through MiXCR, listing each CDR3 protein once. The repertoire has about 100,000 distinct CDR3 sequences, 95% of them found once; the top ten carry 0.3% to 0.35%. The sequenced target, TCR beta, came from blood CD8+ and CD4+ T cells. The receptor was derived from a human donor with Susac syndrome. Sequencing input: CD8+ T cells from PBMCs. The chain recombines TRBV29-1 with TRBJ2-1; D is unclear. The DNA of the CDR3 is TGCAGCGTTGTCGGGTTGCTAGCCTACAATGAGCAGTTCTTC. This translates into CSVVGLLAYNEQFF.